This note documents a single TCR beta chain sequence. This CDR3 contains 14 residues. Germline CDR1 is SGHRS and CDR2 is YFSETQ. The V gene end was trimmed by 5 bases and the J gene end by 7 bases; junction bases not matched to a gene: 4. The data originate from a study of identical twins. TCRdb ran MiXCR on the 5' RACE reads and lists one entry per CDR3 protein. The sample lists around 1.7 million distinct CDR3 sequences; around a third were seen once. The genes are TRBV5-1 and TRBJ2-1; 12 bases align to TRBD2. The sequenced sample consisted of cord blood. This TCR derives from a newborn girl in good health. CDR3 DNA: TGCGCCAGCAGGGGACTAGCGGGCACTAATGAGCAGTTCTTC. Translating gives CASRGLAGTNEQFF.